This note documents a single TCR beta chain sequence. This clone was observed a handful of times. No cognate antigen has been identified for it. In this entry, gene names and germline sequences are mouse ones. The sequence runs out 4 residues before the end of the CDR3; the remainder is reconstructed from the germline J gene. Ends trimmed: V by 3 bases, J by 2 bases; bases unmatched to a gene: 4. From its cysteine to its phenylalanine, the CDR3 spans 14 amino acids. The 30 bases shown cover part of the CDR3, and their frame starts at base 1. CDR1 FNHDT and CDR2 SITEND were looked up in the germline V gene (reference sequence). Pooled mouse cutaneous lymph node cells were stained for CD4, CD8alpha, NKG2D, NKG2ACE and other markers, then sorted on a BD Influx. The data belong to a study of CD8+ T cells in alopecia areata (dated by TCRdb to between 2017 and 2018). Study-wide context: Skin from C3H/HeJ donors with spontaneous alopecia (roughly 6-13 months old) was grafted onto female C3H/HeJ recipients aged about 6-10 weeks. To study T cell clonal expansion in alopecia areata, the researchers applied high-throughput TCRbeta sequencing to both the C3H/HeJ mouse model and human patients. Scalp tissue and sorted CD4+ and CD8+ peripheral blood T cells from patchy and totalis/universalis alopecia areata patients and from healthy controls were covered by human TCRbeta sequencing. Scalp clonality was compared across normal scalp (n=4), patchy alopecia areata scalp (n=8), and alopecia totalis/universalis scalp (n=8). The RNA source kit depended on sample type: the PAXgene miRNA kit for fixed scalp, the miRNeasy kit for PBMCs, and the RNeasy kit for mouse skin. TCRbeta CDR3 regions were amplified by immunoSEQ multiplex PCR using 35 Vbeta forward and 13 Jbeta reverse primers. The research as a whole found: TCR sequences shared between patients were less clear than in mice, possibly partly because of HLA diversity in the patient population. Resident alphabeta T cells in normal human skin are also sequenced, complicating scalp TCR repertoire analysis, unlike mouse skin dominated by gammadelta T cells. Compared with normal scalp, lesional scalp had higher clonality and more expanded CD8+ clones, particularly in alopecia totalis/universalis, a pattern that suggests antigenic drive.

Libraries came from the immunoSEQ multiplex PCR assay. To provide template for TCR sequencing, every sample had RNA extracted and reverse transcribed into cDNA. SuperScript III was used to make first-strand cDNA, primed with a 2:1 mix of oligo-dT and random hexamers. A synthetic immune receptor repertoire was used to measure amplification bias, and any remaining bias was corrected computationally. Sequencing of the libraries was done on Illumina HiSeq using 60 bp reads that spanned the CDR3 and were read from J toward V. From the authors' description of their analysis: After raw reads were preprocessed to remove errors, the CDR3 was defined following IMGT conventions as running from the conserved cysteine to phenylalanine. Clonality was computed by normalizing Shannon entropy by log2 of the number of productive unique TCRs and subtracting the result from 1. CD4 or CD8 identity of scalp clones was inferred by cross-referencing scalp TCRbeta sequences with sorted blood CD4 and CD8 repertoires. TCRdb provides this immuneACCESS table in a form limited to in-frame rearrangements. Some clones are lacking; in checked studies, under half of them reflect an unresolved V gene, and why the rest are absent is not known. V, J and clone size were drawn from that table, and D and trimming were deduced from the DNA. This sample includes under 350,000 clones, and none of them was observed just once. More than 0.95% of the sample belongs to the ten largest clones.

Sequences were obtained from CD4+ T cells sorted from a lymph node. This chain joins TRBV19 to TRBJ2-7, with 8 middle bases fitting TRBD2. The clonotype originates from a C3H/HeJ mouse with alopecia areata. This strain is characterized by the MHC haplotype H2-k. The CDR3 protein is CASSRGGATYEQYF. Incomplete CDR3 DNA: TGTGCCAGCAGTAGGGGGGGGGCAACCTAT.